This is a list of T cell receptor beta chains from one sample in a study of T cells after yellow fever vaccination. TCRdb called the 5' RACE reads again in MiXCR, with one record for every CDR3 protein. Of under 550,000 distinct CDR3 sequences in the sample, 20% to 25% were seen once. Sequenced here: PBMCs, sampled approximately 22 days after the first yellow fever vaccination. These receptors all come from a man younger than 35 who received the YFV17D yellow fever vaccine. CDR3s include the opening cysteine and the closing phenylalanine or tryptophan. A D gene is named only where the DNA matches it firmly. Where a row states a size, it is once, few, many or the class of an expanded clone; other rows omit it.

clone size: few
D gene: .
CDR3 length: 13
J gene: TRBJ2-1
V gene: TRBV20-1
CDR3 protein: CSATRTLYNEQFF
CDR3 DNA: TGCAGTGCTACTAGGACACTGTACAATGAGCAGTTCTTC

clone size: .
D gene: .
CDR3 length: 15
J gene: TRBJ1-1
V gene: TRBV15
CDR3 protein: CATSRDVGWNTEAFF
CDR3 DNA: TGTGCCACCAGCAGAGATGTGGGGTGGAACACTGAAGCTTTCTTT

clone size: .
D gene: TRBD1
CDR3 length: 14
J gene: TRBJ2-2
V gene: TRBV6-1
CDR3 protein: CASYRGLGTGELFF
CDR3 DNA: TGTGCCAGTTACAGGGGGCTAGGGACCGGGGAGCTGTTTTTT

clone size: .
D gene: .
CDR3 length: 15
J gene: TRBJ1-2
V gene: TRBV6-1
CDR3 protein: CASSEAGSLGYGYTF
CDR3 DNA: TGTGCCAGCAGTGAGGCAGGGAGCCTGGGCTATGGCTACACCTTC

clone size: few
D gene: .
CDR3 length: 13
J gene: TRBJ2-1
V gene: TRBV4-3
CDR3 protein: CASSQDPRNEQFF
CDR3 DNA: TGCGCCAGCAGCCAAGACCCACGCAATGAGCAGTTCTTC

clone size: .
D gene: .
CDR3 length: 16
J gene: TRBJ2-7
V gene: TRBV12-3/TRBV12-4
CDR3 protein: CASSFWDPNLTYEQYF
CDR3 DNA: TGTGCCAGCAGTTTTTGGGACCCAAACTTAACCTACGAGCAGTACTTC

clone size: few
D gene: TRBD1
CDR3 length: 15
J gene: TRBJ2-1
V gene: TRBV7-2
CDR3 protein: CASSRLVNDRGEQFF
CDR3 DNA: TGTGCCAGCAGCCGTTTGGTTAACGACAGGGGTGAGCAGTTCTTC

clone size: few
D gene: TRBD1
CDR3 length: 14
J gene: TRBJ1-1
V gene: TRBV2
CDR3 protein: CASSKTGGRTEAFF
CDR3 DNA: TGTGCCAGCAGTAAGACAGGGGGAAGGACTGAAGCTTTCTTT

clone size: many
D gene: TRBD1
CDR3 length: 15
J gene: TRBJ2-2
V gene: TRBV5-1
CDR3 protein: CASSQTGSNTGELFF
CDR3 DNA: TGCGCCAGCAGTCAGACAGGGAGCAACACCGGGGAGCTGTTTTTT

clone size: .
D gene: .
CDR3 length: 16
J gene: TRBJ2-7
V gene: TRBV4-1
CDR3 protein: CASSQDVGPRMAEQYF
CDR3 DNA: TGCGCCAGCAGCCAAGATGTGGGTCCCCGGATGGCCGAGCAGTACTTC

clone size: .
D gene: .
CDR3 length: 16
J gene: TRBJ1-2
V gene: TRBV18
CDR3 protein: CASSPPRAAAYYGYTF
CDR3 DNA: TGTGCCAGCTCACCCCCTCGGGCAGCCGCTTACTATGGCTACACCTTC

clone size: few
D gene: .
CDR3 length: 16
J gene: TRBJ2-1
V gene: TRBV4-1
CDR3 protein: CASSQGGLAGYNEQFF
CDR3 DNA: TGCGCCAGCAGCCAGGGAGGCCTAGCTGGGTACAATGAGCAGTTCTTC

clone size: many
D gene: .
CDR3 length: 14
J gene: TRBJ1-2
V gene: TRBV3-1
CDR3 protein: CASSPQGSLYGYTF
CDR3 DNA: TGTGCCAGCAGCCCACAGGGTTCCCTCTATGGCTACACCTTC

clone size: .
D gene: .
CDR3 length: 13
J gene: TRBJ2-5
V gene: TRBV6-2/TRBV6-3
CDR3 protein: CASSPTSLETQYF
CDR3 DNA: TGTGCCAGCAGTCCTACAAGTTTAGAGACCCAGTACTTC

clone size: few
D gene: .
CDR3 length: 13
J gene: TRBJ2-2
V gene: TRBV24-1
CDR3 protein: CATSDYRAGELFF
CDR3 DNA: TGTGCCACCAGTGACTACAGGGCCGGGGAGCTGTTTTTT

clone size: few
D gene: .
CDR3 length: 12
J gene: TRBJ1-2
V gene: TRBV20-1
CDR3 protein: CSAREGGGGYTF
CDR3 DNA: TGCAGTGCTAGAGAGGGAGGGGGTGGCTACACCTTC

clone size: .
D gene: TRBD2
CDR3 length: 17
J gene: TRBJ2-3
V gene: TRBV27
CDR3 protein: CASSPRLSGGPRDTQYF
CDR3 DNA: TGTGCCAGCAGTCCAAGACTTAGCGGGGGGCCCAGGGATACGCAGTATTTT